This T cell receptor beta chain was retrieved from a study of regulatory T cells in long-lasting Graves disease. General observations from the study: The work looked only at peripheral blood and did not look at thyroid tissue.

According to the study, TCR beta libraries were built with iRepertoire HTBI primers and CDR3-region Arm-PCR. Under the authors' procedure: Samples collectively showed 62 TRBV and approximately 15 TRBJ segments. One entry per CDR3 protein results from TCRdb running MiXCR on the multiplex PCR reads. The V and J calls, along with clone size, are taken from TCRdb and not from the paper's own processing. The data hold roughly 300,000 distinct CDR3 sequences, with 15% to 20% observed a single time. As to time point: persistent/refractory GD, antithyroid drugs over 5 years with positive TRAb. Scientists built the TCR library using RNA that was extracted from PBMCs. Patients met American Thyroid Association criteria for Graves' disease. Concerning this clonotype itself: Its antigen is currently unknown.

Trimming took 2 bases from V and 2 from J; bases not matched to a gene: 5. The germline CDR1 and CDR2 sequences are DFQATT and SNEGSKA (reference sequence). The CDR3 is made up of 14 amino acids. The sample in question was peripheral blood mononuclear cells (PBMCs), obtained when the disease was refractory, from a patient treated with antithyroid drugs. The TCR comes from a female donor with Graves disease. V and J are TRBV20-1 and TRBJ2-7, with TRBD2 matching 8 bases. CDR3 residues: CSARRGSGAYEQYF. In nucleotides, the CDR3 is TGCAGTGCTAGAAGAGGTAGCGGGGCCTACGAGCAGTACTTC.